This T cell receptor beta chain was found in a study of CD8+ T cells in alopecia areata. Turning to the study itself: Those patients who were treated received oral tofacitinib, which was given at 5 to 10 mg twice daily for moderate-to-severe alopecia areata. Study outcomes and limitations: Among the cells sequenced in scalp samples are also the resident alphabeta T cells of normal skin.

Specified treatment: oral pan-JAK inhibitor, 5-10 mg twice daily. In alopecia areata patients, both lesional scalp punch biopsies and peripheral blood were collected. Germline V gene data show CDR1 as SGHAT and CDR2 as FQNNGV. The CDR3 is 14 residues long. Trimming stripped 0 bases from V and 3 bases from J, with 8 bases between. Isolated RNA was reverse transcribed into cDNA used as the sequencing template. Generated by immunoSEQ multiplex PCR, the TCRdb table keeps only in-frame clones and is missing some. The sample shows about 92,000 clones, roughly 47% of them seen only once. With regard to this clone: Antigen specificity is unknown.

V and J are TRBV11-2 and TRBJ1-2; D is ambiguous. This receptor was identified in a human donor with alopecia areata. Material: CD8+ T cells sorted from blood, obtained at week 24, from a patient treated with tofacitinib. DNA of the CDR3: TGTGCCAGCAGCTTAGAAGCCCGCGACTATGGCTACACCTTC. Translated: CASSLEARDYGYTF.